This T cell receptor (beta chain) was sequenced during a study of T cell repertoires in cytomegalovirus infection. Study summary: Public signatures in TCR beta pointed to CMV infection and matching HLA type.

Notes on this clonotype: Its antigen is still unknown.

MiXCR, run by TCRdb on the reads, gives a single entry per CDR3 protein. The sample includes some 500,000 distinct CDR3 sequences, about 40% seen only once; the top ten take 48%. The CDR3 totals 16 residues. J gave up 9 bases and V 0 bases, and 11 bases lay outside the gene matches. Germline loops: CDR1 MNHNS, CDR2 SASEGT. This receptor was taken from a human donor in good health (CMV status not recorded). Some clones in this sample may be carry-over from other donors' samples. Specimen: cultured PBMCs, collected from culture after CMV antigen stimulation. The V and J genes are TRBV6-1 and TRBJ2-1; 7 bases are shared with TRBD2. The DNA of the CDR3 is TGTGCCAGCAGTGAAGCAGGAGGCTCGGAGCGGGGTGAGCAGTTCTTC. This codes for CASSEAGGSERGEQFF.